This TCR beta chain was profiled in a study of OX40 agonist ivuxolimab in advanced cancers. Study-wide context: The study reported partial responses in three patients: one hepatocellular carcinoma, two cutaneous melanoma. Whole-study results and caveats: CD4+ and CD8+ T cells in blood underwent clonal expansion by week 6 at 0.1 to 3.0 mg/kg.

Generated by immunoSEQ multiplex PCR, the TCRdb table keeps only in-frame clones and is missing some. The sample yields approximately 46,000 clones, more than 75% seen once. Patients were ruled out by autoimmune disease history or systemic immunosuppression. This CDR3 comprises 16 residues. V shed 7 bases, J shed 1 base, and the junction held 8 bases outside the gene matches. CDR1 is LNHDA and CDR2 is SQIVND in the germline V gene (reference sequence). In the case of this clone: Its antigen is not identified.

V usage is TRBV19 and J usage is TRBJ2-2; 8 bases align to TRBD2. The specimen was CD4+ or CD8+ T cells sorted from blood, collected in a trial of the OX40 agonist ivuxolimab. The receptor was isolated from an adult with an advanced solid tumor such as melanoma, head and neck, liver or kidney cancer. This chain's CDR3 is CASTSPGLVNTGELFF. CDR3 bases: TGTGCCAGTACGTCACCGGGACTAGTGAACACCGGGGAGCTGTTTTTT.